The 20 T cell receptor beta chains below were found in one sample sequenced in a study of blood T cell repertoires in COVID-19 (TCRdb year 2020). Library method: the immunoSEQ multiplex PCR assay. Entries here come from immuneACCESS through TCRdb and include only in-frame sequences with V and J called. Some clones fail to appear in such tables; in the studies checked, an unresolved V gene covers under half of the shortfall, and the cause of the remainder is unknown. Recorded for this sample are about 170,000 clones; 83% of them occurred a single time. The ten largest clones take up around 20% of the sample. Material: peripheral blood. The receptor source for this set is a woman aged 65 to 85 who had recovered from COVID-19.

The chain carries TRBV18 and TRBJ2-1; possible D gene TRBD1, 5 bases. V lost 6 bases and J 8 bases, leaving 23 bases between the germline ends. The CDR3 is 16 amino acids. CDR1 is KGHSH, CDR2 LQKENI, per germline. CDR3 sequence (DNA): TGTGCCAGCTCCCCCGCCAGTGGCAGGGCAACCGATGAGCAGTTCTTC. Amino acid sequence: CASSPASGRATDEQFF.

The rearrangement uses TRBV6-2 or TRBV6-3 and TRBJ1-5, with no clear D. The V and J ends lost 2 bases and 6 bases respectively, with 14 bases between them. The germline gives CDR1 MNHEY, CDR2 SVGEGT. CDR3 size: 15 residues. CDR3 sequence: CASSYPIAVGQPQHF. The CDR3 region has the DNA TGTGCCAGCAGTTACCCGATAGCGGTGGGTCAGCCCCAGCATTTT.

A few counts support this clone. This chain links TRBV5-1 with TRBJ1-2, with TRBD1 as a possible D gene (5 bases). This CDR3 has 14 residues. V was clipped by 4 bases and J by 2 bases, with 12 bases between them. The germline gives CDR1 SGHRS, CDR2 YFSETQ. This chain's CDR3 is CASSLTRQNYGYTF. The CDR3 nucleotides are TGCGCCAGCAGCCTGACCCGACAGAACTATGGCTACACCTTC.

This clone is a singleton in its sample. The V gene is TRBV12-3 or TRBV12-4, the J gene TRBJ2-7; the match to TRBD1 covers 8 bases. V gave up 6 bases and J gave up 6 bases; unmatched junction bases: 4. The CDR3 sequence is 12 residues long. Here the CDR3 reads CASSRGLVEQYF. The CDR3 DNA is TGTGCCAGCAGCAGGGGGCTAGTCGAGCAGTACTTC.

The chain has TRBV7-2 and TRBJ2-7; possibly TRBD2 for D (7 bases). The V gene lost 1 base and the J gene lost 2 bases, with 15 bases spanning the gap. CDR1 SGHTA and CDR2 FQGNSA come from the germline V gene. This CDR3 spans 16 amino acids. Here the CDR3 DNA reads TGTGCCAGCAGCTTAGTCGGGGCGGGGGCGCCCTACGAGCAGTACTTC. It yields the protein CASSLVGAGAPYEQYF.

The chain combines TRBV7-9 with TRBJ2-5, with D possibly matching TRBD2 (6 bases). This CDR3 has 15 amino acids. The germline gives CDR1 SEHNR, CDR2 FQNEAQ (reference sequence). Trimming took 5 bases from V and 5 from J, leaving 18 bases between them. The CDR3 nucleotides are TGTGCCAGCAGCCCCGGGCGGGGAGAGTGGGAGACCCAGTACTTC. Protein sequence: CASSPGRGEWETQYF.

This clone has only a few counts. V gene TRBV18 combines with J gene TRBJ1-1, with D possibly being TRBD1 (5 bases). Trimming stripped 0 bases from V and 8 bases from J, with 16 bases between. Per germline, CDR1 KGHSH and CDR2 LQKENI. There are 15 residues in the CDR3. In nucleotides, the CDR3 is TGTGCCAGCTCACCACCGGACCCGCGGGGCAAAGAAGCTTTCTTT. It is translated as CASSPPDPRGKEAFF.

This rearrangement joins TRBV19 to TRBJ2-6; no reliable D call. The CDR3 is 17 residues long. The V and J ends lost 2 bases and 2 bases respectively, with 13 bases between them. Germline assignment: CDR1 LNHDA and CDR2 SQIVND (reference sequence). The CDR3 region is CASSIYRGQPGANVLTF. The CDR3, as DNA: TGTGCCAGTAGTATATATCGTGGGCAGCCTGGGGCCAACGTCCTGACTTTC.

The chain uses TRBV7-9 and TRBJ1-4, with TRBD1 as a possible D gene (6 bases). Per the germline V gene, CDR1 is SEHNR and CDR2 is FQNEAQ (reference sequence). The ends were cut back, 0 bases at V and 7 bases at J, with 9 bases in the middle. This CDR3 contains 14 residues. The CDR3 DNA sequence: TGTGCCAGCAGCTTAGCCGCGGGGGCTGAAAAACTGTTTTTT. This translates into CASSLAAGAEKLFF.

CDR3 coding DNA: TGCGCCAGCAGCTCAAACTACCCAGGGGGGCCATCAGGGGAGCTGTTTTTT. Translated, it gives CASSSNYPGGPSGELFF. V is TRBV5-1 and J is TRBJ2-2, with D possibly matching TRBD1 (7 bases). V shed 3 bases and J shed 8 bases, with 23 bases lying between them. This CDR3 contains 17 residues. Germline loops: CDR1 SGHRS, CDR2 YFSETQ.

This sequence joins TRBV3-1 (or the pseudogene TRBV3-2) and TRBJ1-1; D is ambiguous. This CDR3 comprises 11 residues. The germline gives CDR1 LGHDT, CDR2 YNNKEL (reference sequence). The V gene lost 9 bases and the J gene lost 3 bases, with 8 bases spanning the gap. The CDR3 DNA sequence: TGTGCCAGTCGGGGATACACTGAAGCTTTCTTT. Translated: CASRGYTEAFF.

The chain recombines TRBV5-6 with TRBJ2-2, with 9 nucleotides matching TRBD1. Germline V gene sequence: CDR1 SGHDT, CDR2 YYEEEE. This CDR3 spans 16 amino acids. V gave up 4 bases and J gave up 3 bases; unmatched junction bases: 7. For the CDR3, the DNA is TGTGCCAGCAGCCCCGGGACAGGGAGGGACACCGGGGAGCTGTTTTTT. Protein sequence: CASSPGTGRDTGELFF.

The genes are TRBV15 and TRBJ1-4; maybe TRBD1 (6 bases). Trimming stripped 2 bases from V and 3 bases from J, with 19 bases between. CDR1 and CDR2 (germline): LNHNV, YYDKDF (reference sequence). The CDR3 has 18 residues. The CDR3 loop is CATSRSMGGRRANEKLFF. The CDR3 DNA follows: TGTGCCACCAGCAGATCGATGGGGGGGCGCAGGGCTAATGAAAAACTGTTTTTT.

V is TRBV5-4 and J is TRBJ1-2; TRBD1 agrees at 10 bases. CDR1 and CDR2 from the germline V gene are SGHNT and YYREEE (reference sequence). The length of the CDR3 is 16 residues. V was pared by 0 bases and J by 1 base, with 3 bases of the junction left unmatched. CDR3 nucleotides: TGTGCCAGCAGCTTGGGGGACAGGGGCCATAACTATGGCTACACCTTC. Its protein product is CASSLGDRGHNYGYTF.

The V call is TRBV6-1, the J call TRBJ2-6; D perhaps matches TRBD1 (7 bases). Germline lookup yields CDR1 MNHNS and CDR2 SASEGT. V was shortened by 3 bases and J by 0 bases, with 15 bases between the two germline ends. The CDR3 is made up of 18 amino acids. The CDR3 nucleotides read TGTGCCAGCAGTGACCCAGGGGGGCTACGCTCTGGGGCCAACGTCCTGACTTTC. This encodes CASSDPGGLRSGANVLTF.

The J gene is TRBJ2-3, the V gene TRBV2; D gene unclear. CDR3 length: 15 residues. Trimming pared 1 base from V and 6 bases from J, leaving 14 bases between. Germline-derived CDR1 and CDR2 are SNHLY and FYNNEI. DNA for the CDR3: TGTGCCAGCAGTGAAGTCTGGGCCACCCCGGATACGCAGTATTTT. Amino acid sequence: CASSEVWATPDTQYF.

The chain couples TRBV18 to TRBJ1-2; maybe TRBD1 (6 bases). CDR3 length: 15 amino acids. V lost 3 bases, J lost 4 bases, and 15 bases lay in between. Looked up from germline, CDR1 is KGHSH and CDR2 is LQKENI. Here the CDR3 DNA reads TGTGCCAGCTCACCCCAGGGGACCCCGGGCTATGGCTACACCTTC. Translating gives CASSPQGTPGYGYTF.

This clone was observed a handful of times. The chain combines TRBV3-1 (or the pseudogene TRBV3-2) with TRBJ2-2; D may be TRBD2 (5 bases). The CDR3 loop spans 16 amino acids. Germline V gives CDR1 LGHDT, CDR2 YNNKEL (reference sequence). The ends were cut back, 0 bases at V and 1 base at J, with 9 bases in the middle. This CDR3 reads CASSQDGVGNTGELFF. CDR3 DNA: TGTGCCAGCAGCCAAGACGGGGTGGGGAACACCGGGGAGCTGTTTTTT.

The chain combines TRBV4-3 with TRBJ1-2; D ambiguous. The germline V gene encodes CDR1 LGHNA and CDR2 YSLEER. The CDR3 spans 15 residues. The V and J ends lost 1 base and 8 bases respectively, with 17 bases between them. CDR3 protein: CASSQGGGYLWGYTF. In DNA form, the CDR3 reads TGCGCCAGCAGCCAAGGCGGCGGCTACCTATGGGGCTACACCTTC.

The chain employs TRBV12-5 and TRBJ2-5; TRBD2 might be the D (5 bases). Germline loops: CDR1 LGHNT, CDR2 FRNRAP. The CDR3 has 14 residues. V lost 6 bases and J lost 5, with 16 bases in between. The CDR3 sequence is CASGGPSLLETQYF. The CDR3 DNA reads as TGTGCTAGTGGCGGACCTAGCCTTTTGGAGACCCAGTACTTC.